This T cell receptor beta chain derives from a study of CD8 T cells in ankylosing spondylitis. The study, taken as a whole, reports: Roughly eight highly homologous variants made up a TCR beta motif that seemed to typify ankylosing spondylitis blood. Disease-linked clones proved CD8+ and comparatively uncommon in peripheral blood. The clones that were linked to disease were reported to be significantly enriched in matched synovial fluid samples from ankylosing spondylitis patients.

This clonotype was counted at least ten times. Its antigen is still unknown. CDR1 is MDHEN and CDR2 is SYDVKM in the germline V gene. V lost 4 bases to trimming and J lost 3 bases; unmatched junction nucleotides: 6. The CDR3 runs 14 residues. Libraries of TCR beta came from quantitative 5'-RACE with molecular barcodes. MiXCR, run by TCRdb on the 5' RACE reads, gives a single entry per CDR3 protein. Of approximately 520,000 distinct CDR3 sequences detected, approximately 5.3% appear once; the ten largest clones hold approximately 4%. The chain uses TRBV28 and TRBJ2-7; 7 nucleotides match TRBD1. Sequenced input: blood, either unsorted or a sorted T cell fraction (not recorded which). The receptor's source is a male donor with ankylosing spondylitis. CDR3 sequence: CASSSTGPDYEQYF. The DNA for the CDR3 is TGTGCCAGCAGTTCGACAGGGCCGGACTACGAGCAGTACTTC.